This T cell receptor (beta chain) stems from a study of vaccination effects on CD4 cells after COVID-19. Antigen-specific CD4+ T cells were expanded with viral peptide pools in the ViraFEST assay before sequencing. Isolating CD4+ T cells followed about 10 days of culture. No vaccinee had earlier SARS-CoV-2 infection, and nucleocapsid antibodies were negative. TCRdb's copy holds only in-frame clones and misses some; the assay was immunoSEQ multiplex PCR. Among tens of thousands of clones listed, 75% were seen once. Germline V gene sequence: CDR1 LNHDA, CDR2 SQIVND (reference sequence). Trimming shortened V by 3 bases and J by 5 bases, and 10 bases separated the two germline ends. CDR3 size: 14 residues. Concerning this clone itself: Its antigen is unknown.

This TCR was sampled from a human donor who received a COVID-19 vaccine. This chain links TRBV19 with TRBJ2-2, with D unresolved. The specimen comprised CD4+ T cells from PBMCs cultured with HCoV-OC43 spike peptides, sampled before COVID-19 vaccination. The subset here: HCoV-OC43 spike overlapping peptide pool stimulation. This CDR3 reads CASSIRLSTGELFF. Here the CDR3 DNA reads TGTGCCAGTAGTATTCGGTTAAGTACCGGGGAGCTGTTTTTT.